Many counts were recorded for the clone carrying this T cell receptor (beta chain). Antigen specificity is unknown. This record comes from a study of T-cell reconstitution after alpha-beta-depleted transplantation in children. Unique molecular identifiers were built into the TCRbeta library. TCRdb fed the PCR reads into MiXCR, producing one record per CDR3 protein. The sample lists about 440,000 distinct CDR3 sequences; 43% were seen once. Study results and limitations: Newly made T cells mostly supplied T-cell counts and diversity one year after transplant.

The V end lost 0 bases, the J end lost 3 bases, and 9 bases lay between the germline ends. Germline CDR1 DFQATT, CDR2 SNEGSKA (reference sequence). This CDR3 has 13 amino acids. V usage is TRBV20-1 and J usage is TRBJ2-7; D not certain. The origin of this receptor is a girl aged 2 to 10 with aplastic anemia, due to receive a stem cell transplant. This material consisted of PBMCs, taken before TCRalphabeta/CD19-depleted stem cell transplant. Here the CDR3 DNA reads TGCAGTGCTAGAGATCCTGGGAACTACGAGCAGTACTTC. It translates to CSARDPGNYEQYF.